A single sample is the source of the 29 T cell receptor beta chains below, sequenced in a study of response to subunit inactivated influenza vaccine. From the RT-PCR reads, TCRdb called clonotypes with MiXCR, one entry per CDR3 protein. Seen here are around 470,000 distinct CDR3 sequences, approximately 6.9% observed once, and the top ten hold about an eighth. The source was PBMCs from blood, collected less than 25 months after vaccination. The receptors here all came from a man aged 45 to 70 who received an inactivated influenza vaccine.

This clonotype was seen ten or more times. The V and J genes are TRBV5-6 and TRBJ2-3, with a tentative D call TRBD1 (6 bases). Germline CDR1 reads SGHDT; CDR2 reads YYEEEE. This CDR3 has 16 residues. The V and J ends lost 3 bases and 3 bases respectively, with 17 bases between them. The CDR3 loop is CASSSTTGFWTDTQYF. In nucleotides, the CDR3 is TGTGCCAGCAGCTCTACGACAGGCTTTTGGACAGATACGCAGTATTTT.

The chain carries TRBV24-1 and TRBJ2-2; D remains unclear. The V end lost 8 bases, the J end lost 9 bases, and 9 bases lay between the germline ends. CDR3 size: 11 residues. Germline V gene lookup returns CDR1 KGHDR and CDR2 SFDVKD. The CDR3 DNA reads TGTGCCACCATGTCGGCCTGGGAGCTGTTTTTT. Protein product: CATMSAWELFF.

The rearrangement uses TRBV6-1 and TRBJ2-7, with 12 bases aligning to TRBD1. The CDR3 totals 16 residues. The germline V gene has CDR1 MNHNS and CDR2 SASEGT. V shed 5 bases and J 3 bases; nucleotides not matched to a gene: 8. The CDR3 sequence: CASSQPGQGAGYEQYF. The DNA of the CDR3 is TGTGCCAGCAGTCAGCCGGGACAGGGGGCCGGCTACGAGCAGTACTTC.

This clonotype has only a few counts. The rearrangement links TRBV27 to TRBJ1-4, with 9 nucleotides matching TRBD1. In germline, CDR1 is MNHEY, CDR2 SMNVEV (reference sequence). The CDR3 is 13 amino acids. V gave up 6 bases and J gave up 10 bases; unmatched junction bases: 6. The CDR3 DNA is TGTGCCAGCAGCGGGACAGGGACGGGAAAACTGTTTTTT. It is translated as CASSGTGTGKLFF.

This clonotype was recorded at least ten times. This chain uses TRBV15 with TRBJ2-1, with D perhaps matching TRBD2 (5 bases). The CDR3 is made up of 15 amino acids. The V end was cut by 0 bases, the J end by 5 bases, with 11 bases between. CDR1 and CDR2 (germline): LNHNV, YYDKDF (reference sequence). The CDR3 sequence is CATSREAGLNNEQFF. In DNA, the CDR3 is TGTGCCACCAGCAGAGAGGCGGGTCTAAACAATGAGCAGTTCTTC.

The table lists this clonotype with many counts. V and J are TRBV4-2 and TRBJ1-5; no clear D gene. The CDR3 consists of 12 residues. V was cut by 3 bases and J by 3 bases, with 3 bases left in between. The germline CDR1 and CDR2 sequences are LGHNA and YNFKEQ. CDR3 protein: CASSHTNQPQHF. CDR3 nucleotide sequence: TGTGCCAGCAGCCACACCAATCAGCCCCAGCATTTT.

This clonotype was counted many times. The V call is TRBV7-9, the J call TRBJ2-2; 7 nucleotides line up with TRBD1. Germline V CDR1 and CDR2: SEHNR, FQNEAQ (reference sequence). The ends lost 5 bases at V and 3 bases at J; junction bases unmatched: 6. The CDR3 is 15 residues long. In DNA, the CDR3 is TGTGCCAGCAGCCCATACAGGGGAGACACCGGGGAGCTGTTTTTT. Its protein is CASSPYRGDTGELFF.

This clonotype appeared many times. The chain is built from TRBV11-2 and TRBJ1-4; D is perhaps TRBD1 (5 bases). The CDR3 loop spans 13 amino acids. From germline, CDR1 is SGHAT and CDR2 FQNNGV. The V end was cut by 4 bases, the J end by 6 bases, with 9 bases between. CDR3 in amino acids: CASSWDGYEKLFF. CDR3 in DNA: TGTGCCAGCAGCTGGGACGGATATGAAAAACTGTTTTTT.

This clonotype was seen a few times. The J gene is TRBJ2-3, the V gene TRBV20-1; 7 bases align to TRBD2. CDR1 and CDR2 from the germline V gene are DFQATT and SNEGSKA (reference sequence). With V trimmed by 4 bases and J by 6 bases, 10 bases remained unmatched. The CDR3 runs to 14 residues. The CDR3 DNA sequence: TGCAGTGCTACCCGGGACCTGGGAGGGGATACGCAGTATTTT. The encoded protein is CSATRDLGGDTQYF.

Only a few counts were recorded for this clonotype. The J gene is TRBJ1-5, the V gene TRBV5-1; tentative D call: TRBD1 (6 bases). The germline V gene encodes CDR1 SGHRS and CDR2 YFSETQ. Trimming cost V 4 bases and J 1 base, with 18 bases left between them. This CDR3 is 17 amino acids long. The CDR3 sequence: CASSLKGGGGSNQPQHF. In nucleotides, the CDR3 is TGCGCCAGCAGCCTCAAAGGGGGAGGGGGAAGCAATCAGCCCCAGCATTTT.

The V gene is TRBV6-1, the J gene TRBJ1-5; unclear D gene. V was pared by 9 bases and J by 2 bases, with 2 bases between. From germline, CDR1 is MNHNS and CDR2 SASEGT. The CDR3 runs to 10 residues. CDR3 residues: CASGNQPQHF. In DNA, the CDR3 is TGTGCCAGTGGCAATCAGCCCCAGCATTTT.

The V gene is TRBV4-1, the J gene TRBJ2-3; D unresolved. This CDR3 contains 15 residues. Germline CDR1 and CDR2: MGHRA and YSYEKL. Between the trimmed V and J ends, which lost 2 bases and 0 bases, there was a span of 9 bases. This CDR3 is CASSQRRPSTDTQYF. DNA for the CDR3: TGCGCCAGCAGCCAACGACGGCCTAGCACAGATACGCAGTATTTT.

The chain has TRBV27 and TRBJ2-1; TRBD2 aligns across 8 bases. This CDR3 region has 15 residues. Losses at the gene ends were 2 bases for V and 5 bases for J; bases not matched to a gene: 5. Germline values: CDR1 MNHEY, CDR2 SMNVEV (reference sequence). The CDR3 here is CASSLATRGDNEQFF. The DNA of the CDR3 is TGTGCCAGCAGTTTAGCCACGCGGGGGGACAATGAGCAGTTCTTC.

Of note for this clonotype: The germline gene is not matched at one end of the junction; a read error may be the cause. For the CDR3, the DNA is TGCTGTGCTAGTCCCCCCGGGGGGGGGAGCTCCTACGAGCAGTACTTC. This translates into CCASPPGGGSSYEQYF. The chain recombines TRBV20-1 with TRBJ2-7; 8 nucleotides align to TRBD2. The CDR3 has 16 amino acids. Germline-derived CDR1 and CDR2 are DFQATT and SNEGSKA (reference sequence).

In this sample, this clonotype turned up a few times. The genes are TRBV4-1 and TRBJ1-2, with D unclear. The germline gives CDR1 MGHRA, CDR2 YSYEKL. CDR3 length equals 14 residues. Trimming took 0 bases from V and 8 from J, leaving 13 bases between them. The CDR3 region has the DNA TGCGCCAGCAGCCAAGATGGCAGATATTTGGGCTACACCTTC. Amino acids: CASSQDGRYLGYTF.

This clonotype was seen many times. The chain recombines TRBV5-1 with TRBJ1-2, with 11 bases fitting TRBD1. Germline V CDR1 and CDR2: SGHRS, YFSETQ. V dropped 4 bases and J dropped 7; count of bases not matched to a gene: 3. The CDR3 runs 13 residues. CDR3 sequence: CASSKDRGLGYTF. CDR3 nucleotides: TGCGCCAGCAGCAAGGACAGGGGGCTTGGCTACACCTTC.

This clonotype was seen a few times. V gene TRBV28 combines with J gene TRBJ2-7; either TRBD1 or TRBD2 may fit D (5 bases each). Trimming pared 5 bases from V and 7 bases from J, leaving 12 bases between. In germline, CDR1 is MDHEN, CDR2 SYDVKM. This CDR3 has 12 residues. CDR3 sequence reads: CASSRDAAEQYF. The CDR3, as DNA: TGTGCCAGCAGTCGGGACGCCGCGGAGCAGTACTTC.

This clonotype was recorded at least ten times. The V gene is TRBV20-1, the J gene TRBJ2-5; no definite D call. The germline V gene has CDR1 DFQATT and CDR2 SNEGSKA (reference sequence). This CDR3 region has 13 residues. V lost 6 bases and J 4 bases, leaving 15 bases between the germline ends. The CDR3 DNA sequence: TGCAGTGCCTCGAGCGATATCGGAGAGACCCAGTACTTC. It is translated as CSASSDIGETQYF.

V gene TRBV5-1 combines with J gene TRBJ1-3; D not certain. The V gene's germline CDR1 is SGHRS and CDR2 YFSETQ. Trimming shortened V by 4 bases and J by 2 bases, and 10 bases separated the two germline ends. The CDR3 is 14 amino acids. The CDR3 loop reads CASSPGKAGNTIYF. The DNA of the CDR3 is TGCGCCAGCAGCCCGGGGAAGGCTGGAAACACCATATATTTT.

This clonotype has at least ten counts. This rearrangement joins TRBV7-2 to TRBJ2-1, with TRBD2 matching 8 bases. The CDR3 is made up of 16 amino acids. V lost 1 base and J lost 7; bases outside the gene matches: 9. Germline V lookup: CDR1 SGHTA, CDR2 FQGNSA. Here the CDR3 reads CASSLDVLAGRNEQFF. The CDR3 DNA reads as TGTGCCAGCAGCTTAGATGTTCTAGCGGGTAGGAATGAGCAGTTCTTC.

This clonotype was counted between two and nine times. V gene TRBV30 combines with J gene TRBJ2-2; D might be TRBD2 (5 bases). This CDR3 has 15 amino acids. The germline V and J ends were trimmed by 0 bases and 2 bases, with 10 bases remaining between them. The V gene's germline CDR1 is GTSNPN and CDR2 SVGIG (reference sequence). CDR3 sequence: CAWSVLGRNTGELFF. The CDR3 DNA sequence: TGTGCCTGGAGTGTACTTGGGAGAAACACCGGGGAGCTGTTTTTT.

This chain uses TRBV4-3 with TRBJ1-6; D is possibly TRBD1 (6 bases). Germline lookup yields CDR1 LGHNA and CDR2 YSLEER. V shed 0 bases and J shed 7 bases, with 10 bases lying between them. The CDR3 is made up of 15 amino acids. CDR3 region: CASSQDSTGNSPLHF. As DNA, the CDR3 is TGCGCCAGCAGCCAAGATTCCACAGGGAATTCACCCCTCCACTTT.

This clonotype was counted only a few times. V is TRBV5-1 and J is TRBJ2-3; tentative D call: TRBD2 (5 bases). The CDR3 is 16 amino acids. Germline-derived CDR1 and CDR2 are SGHRS and YFSETQ. Between the trimmed V and J ends, which lost 4 bases and 2 bases, there was a span of 17 bases. CDR3 coding DNA: TGCGCCAGCAGCCCGGGATCTTCCGGAGCCACAGATACGCAGTATTTT. Translated: CASSPGSSGATDTQYF.

The CDR3 DNA reads TGTGCCAGCAGCGAGCAACAGGGTGGAACTGAAAAACTGTTTTTT. Amino acids: CASSEQQGGTEKLFF. The chain links TRBV7-9 to TRBJ1-4; a weak D match, TRBD1 (6 bases). Between the trimmed V and J ends, which lost 5 bases and 7 bases, there was a span of 17 bases. CDR1 and CDR2 (germline): SEHNR, FQNEAQ (reference sequence). The CDR3 sequence is 15 residues long.

This clonotype showed up many times. The chain couples TRBV20-1 to TRBJ2-1; 12 nucleotides agree with TRBD2. This CDR3 contains 15 residues. The trim removed 3 bases at V and 5 bases at J, leaving 5 bases unmatched. Germline loops: CDR1 DFQATT, CDR2 SNEGSKA (reference sequence). CDR3 sequence: CSASRTSGAHNEQFF. The DNA of the CDR3 is TGCAGTGCTAGTAGGACTAGCGGGGCCCACAATGAGCAGTTCTTC.

The rearrangement joins TRBV29-1 to TRBJ2-3, with 8 bases fitting TRBD2. V was clipped by 6 bases and J by 0 bases; unmatched bases: 5. This CDR3 contains 14 residues. CDR1 SQVTM and CDR2 ANQGSEA come from the germline V gene. The CDR3 region is CSVVSGASTDTQYF. The CDR3 DNA reads TGCAGCGTAGTTAGCGGGGCCAGCACAGATACGCAGTATTTT.

The table lists this clonotype with many counts. J is TRBJ2-4 and V is TRBV7-2; D might be TRBD1 (5 bases). The CDR3 has 13 residues. Trimming shortened V by 2 bases and J by 8 bases, and 10 bases separated the two germline ends. Per germline, CDR1 SGHTA and CDR2 FQGNSA. CDR3 nucleotides: TGTGCCAGCAGCTTAACCGTCAGGGACATTCAGTACTTC. Its protein is CASSLTVRDIQYF.

V usage is TRBV20-1 and J usage is TRBJ2-5; 8 nucleotides align to TRBD1. Germline CDR1 is DFQATT and CDR2 is SNEGSKA (reference sequence). J gave up 3 bases and V 0 bases, and 6 bases lay outside the gene matches. CDR3 length: 15 residues. CDR3 region: CSARDGQGKEETQYF. Written as DNA, the CDR3 is TGCAGTGCTAGAGATGGACAGGGCAAGGAAGAGACCCAGTACTTC.

The V and J genes are TRBV7-8 and TRBJ2-7, with D tentatively TRBD2 (5 bases). Germline assignment: CDR1 SGHVS and CDR2 FQNEAQ. Trimming stripped 0 bases from V and 2 bases from J, with 17 bases between. The CDR3 length is 17 residues. The CDR3 sequence is CASSLAVAQRFTYEQYF. In nucleotides, the CDR3 is TGTGCCAGCAGCTTAGCGGTGGCCCAGCGGTTTACCTACGAGCAGTACTTC.